This entry is about one T cell receptor (beta chain). The CDR3 loop spans 14 amino acids. The germline gives CDR1 GTSNPN, CDR2 SVGIG (reference sequence). V lost 2 bases to trimming and J lost 7 bases, with 17 bases between them. Original processing notes: Counts of nucleated cells, estimated from reference gene primer amplification, were obtained. Sequencing used immunoSEQ multiplex PCR; TCRdb keeps in-frame clones, though not all of them. That table supplies the V and J calls and clone size; D and trimming were determined from the DNA. The sample holds 400,000 to 450,000 clones, about 90% seen once. The source of the sample is a study of blood T cell repertoires in COVID-19. The overall study: Sources were T cells, B-cell-depleted T cells, or PBMCs; the material itself was cDNA or gDNA.

Sequencing was carried out using peripheral blood. The receptor was isolated from a man younger than 35 with COVID-19, enrolled during active disease. V and J are TRBV30 and TRBJ1-2, with a tentative D call TRBD1 (5 bases). CDR3 protein: CAWSWGVLSSGYTF. The CDR3 bases are TGTGCCTGGAGTTGGGGGGTTCTTTCATCTGGCTACACCTTC.